These 32 T cell receptor beta chains originate from one sample sequenced in a study of regulatory T cells in long-lasting Graves disease. Time point denoted: newly diagnosed GD, antithyroid drugs for less than 3 months. The TCR library was made from RNA that had been extracted from PBMCs in TRIzol. Through Arm-PCR of CDR3 regions and iRepertoire HTBI primers, TCR beta libraries were built. Each CDR3 protein is one row after TCRdb ran MiXCR on the multiplex PCR reads. The repertoire consists of roughly 420,000 distinct CDR3 sequences, with roughly 15% occurring once and the leading ten covering about 10%. The sample was also reused in another study, on T cells in Graves' hyperthyroidism and ophthalmopathy.

The sequencing used peripheral blood mononuclear cells (PBMCs), collected at new diagnosis, from a patient treated with antithyroid drugs. These receptors were collected from a woman aged 25 to 39 with Graves disease.

This clonotype was detected ten times or more. The V gene is TRBV6-1, the J gene TRBJ2-3; the D gene is possibly TRBD1 (5 bases). The V gene lost 6 bases and the J gene lost 3 bases, with 13 bases spanning the gap. CDR3 size: 14 residues. The germline V gene has CDR1 MNHNS and CDR2 SASEGT. In nucleotides, the CDR3 is TGTGCCAGCAGGATCGGTTCAGGGACAGATACGCAGTATTTT. Its translation is CASRIGSGTDTQYF.

V usage is TRBV28 and J usage is TRBJ2-1; 14 bases are shared with TRBD2. Unmatched junction bases numbered 9, after V lost 5 bases and J lost 6 bases. This CDR3 is built from 17 residues. CDR1 MDHEN and CDR2 SYDVKM come from the germline V gene. The CDR3 DNA follows: TGTGCCAGCAGTCCAGCCGGGACTAGCGGGAGTTCCAATGAGCAGTTCTTC. Its translation: CASSPAGTSGSSNEQFF.

This clonotype was counted at least ten times. This chain links TRBV29-1 with TRBJ2-1; 11 nucleotides align to TRBD2. V lost 3 bases and J lost 2; bases outside the gene matches: 3. The germline CDR1 and CDR2 sequences are SQVTM and ANQGSEA. This CDR3 comprises 15 residues. The DNA of the CDR3 is TGCAGCGTTGATCTTAGCGGGAGGGCCTACAATGAGCAGTTCTTC. Its protein product is CSVDLSGRAYNEQFF.

The chain employs TRBV25-1 and TRBJ2-1; D is unresolved. The germline gives CDR1 MGHDK, CDR2 SYGVNS. The CDR3 contains 15 residues. V lost 2 bases to trimming and J lost 4 bases, with 12 bases between them. Here the CDR3 reads CASSERGGRYNEQFF. The CDR3 coding sequence is TGTGCCAGCAGTGAACGCGGCGGACGGTACAATGAGCAGTTCTTC.

Comments on this clonotype: A far larger clone lies a single base away; this is likely a read error. The chain combines TRBV11-3 with TRBJ1-1; D ambiguous. Germline V gene sequence: CDR1 SGHNT, CDR2 YENEEA. The CDR3 runs to 14 residues. The CDR3 nucleotides read TGTGCCAGCAGCACTAACACGCAGAACGCTGAAGCTTTCTTT. Translating gives CASSTNTQNAEAFF.

A word on this clonotype: Just one base apart from a much larger clone, this may be a read error. The V gene is TRBV12-3 or TRBV12-4, the J gene TRBJ1-1; tentatively, D is TRBD1 (5 bases). This CDR3 comprises 15 residues. CDR3 sequence reads: CVSSLWGVRGVVAFF. The CDR3 DNA reads as TGTGTCAGCAGTTTATGGGGGGTGAGGGGCGTTGTGGCTTTCTTT.

Comments on this clonotype: Being one base from a much bigger clone, this may be a read error. The chain's CDR3 is CASSLSGGGVDDQFF. The DNA of the CDR3 is TGTGCCAGCAGCCTTAGCGGGGGTGGGGTCGATGATCAGTTCTTC. The rearrangement uses TRBV11-2 and TRBJ2-1; 9 bases match TRBD2. Germline V lookup: CDR1 SGHAT, CDR2 FQNNGV. The CDR3 has 15 residues.

There are many counts of this clonotype. The chain carries TRBV2 and TRBJ1-2, with TRBD1 matching 8 bases. Trimming cost V 1 base and J 1 base; bases outside gene matches: 8. This CDR3 has 17 residues. The germline V gene has CDR1 SNHLY and CDR2 FYNNEI. CDR3 sequence: CASSEGDGQGLNYGYTF. CDR3 coding DNA: TGTGCCAGCAGTGAAGGGGACGGACAGGGCCTTAACTATGGCTACACCTTC.

This clonotype was seen many times. The chain combines TRBV12-5 with TRBJ2-1; the D is unclear. CDR3 length equals 12 residues. Germline loops: CDR1 LGHNT, CDR2 FRNRAP. With 3 bases removed from V and 5 bases from J, the gap between germline ends came to 5 bases. The CDR3 reads CASGLTNNEQFF. CDR3 coding DNA: TGTGCTAGTGGTTTAACTAACAATGAGCAGTTCTTC.

The count of this clonotype is one. This may be a read error: a much more frequent sequence differs by one nucleotide. This chain uses TRBV28 with TRBJ2-5, with 7 bases fitting TRBD1. This CDR3 contains 16 residues. The germline V gene encodes CDR1 MDHEN and CDR2 SYDVKM. With V trimmed by 6 bases and J by 11 bases, 21 bases remained unmatched. For the CDR3, the DNA is TGTGCCAGCAGCCACATATCGGGACAGAAGCGTAGTGAGCAGTACTTC. Translation gives CASSHISGQKRSEQYF.

This clonotype appeared many times. The chain uses TRBV20-1 and TRBJ2-3; either TRBD1 or TRBD2 may fit D (5 bases each). The CDR3 covers 13 residues. The germline gives CDR1 DFQATT, CDR2 SNEGSKA (reference sequence). The V end was cut by 2 bases, the J end by 5 bases, with 11 bases between. CDR3 sequence (DNA): TGCAGTGCTAGACGAGCTGGGGGAGATACGCAGTATTTT. It codes for CSARRAGGDTQYF.

This clonotype was counted only a few times. The rearrangement uses TRBV20-1 and TRBJ2-7, with D unresolved. Germline assignment: CDR1 DFQATT and CDR2 SNEGSKA (reference sequence). Trimming stripped 0 bases from V and 3 bases from J, with 15 bases between. The CDR3 totals 15 residues. The CDR3 reads CSARDPRPNYYEQYF. In nucleotides, the CDR3 is TGCAGTGCTAGAGATCCCAGACCCAACTACTACGAGCAGTACTTC.

At least ten counts were recorded for this clonotype. V usage is TRBV27 and J usage is TRBJ2-1, with D tentatively TRBD1 or TRBD2 (5 bases each). There are 16 residues in the CDR3. The germline gives CDR1 MNHEY, CDR2 SMNVEV (reference sequence). With 5 bases removed from V and 16 bases from J, the gap between germline ends came to 30 bases. CDR3 nucleotides: TGTGCCAGCAGTCCCGGGACCAGTGGGTCGCGCACTTCACAATTCTTC. It is translated as CASSPGTSGSRTSQFF.

The chain employs TRBV2 and TRBJ2-7, with D possibly matching TRBD1 (5 bases). CDR3 size: 14 residues. Per the germline V gene, CDR1 is SNHLY and CDR2 is FYNNEI. V was cut by 6 bases and J by 0 bases, with 12 bases left in between. The DNA of the CDR3 is TGTGCCAGCAGCCATCGACAGAACTCCTACGAGCAGTACTTC. Amino acids: CASSHRQNSYEQYF.

This clonotype was seen only a few times. The chain uses TRBV7-9 and TRBJ2-7; TRBD2 aligns across 13 bases. The CDR3 extends over 19 amino acids. Looked up from germline, CDR1 is SEHNR and CDR2 is FQNEAQ (reference sequence). Unmatched junction bases numbered 12, after V lost 4 bases and J lost 0 bases. The CDR3, as DNA: TGTGCCAGCAGCTCCCGCGGCGGGACTAGCGGGACCTCCTCCTACGAGCAGTACTTC. Protein: CASSSRGGTSGTSSYEQYF.

On this clonotype itself: A far more abundant clone sits one base away, making this likely a read error. The chain couples TRBV11-2 to TRBJ2-7, with 7 bases matching TRBD2. The J call is doubtful: the DNA matches TRBJ2-1 better. Germline V gives CDR1 SGHAT, CDR2 FQNNGV. This CDR3 is built from 15 residues. The CDR3 DNA reads as TGTGCCGGCAGCTTAGGACTAGGACTTGGCAATGAGCAGTTCTTC. Amino acid sequence: CAGSLGLGLGNEQFF.

This clonotype was detected only a few times. V gene TRBV24-1 combines with J gene TRBJ2-2, with a tentative D call TRBD1 (6 bases). Germline CDR1 is KGHDR and CDR2 is SFDVKD. Trimming removed 3 bases at V and 7 bases at J, with 17 bases between. CDR3 length equals 16 residues. The CDR3 DNA reads as TGTGCCACCAGTGATGCCACAGGGTCTAAAGGCGGGGAGCTGTTTTTT. It yields the protein CATSDATGSKGGELFF.

To note about this clonotype: A read error may be the cause here, since a much bigger clone is one base away. The V call is TRBV27, the J call TRBJ2-7; 10 bases are a match to TRBD2. The CDR3 is 15 amino acids. CDR1 is MNHEY, CDR2 SMNVEV, per germline (reference sequence). After removal of 4 bases from V and 3 bases from J, the junction contained 6 bases not matched to a gene. The CDR3 sequence is CASSYLASGSYEQYF. The DNA for the CDR3 is TGTGCCAGCAGTTACTTGGCTAGCGGGAGCTACGAGCAGTACTTC.

This clonotype was observed many times. The chain uses TRBV10-2 and TRBJ1-1; maybe TRBD1 (6 bases). This CDR3 contains 16 residues. Germline CDR1 WSHSY, CDR2 SAAADI. The V and J ends lost 5 bases and 6 bases respectively, with 22 bases between them. The CDR3 spells CASSRTGQGSNAEAFF. Written as DNA, the CDR3 is TGCGCCAGCAGTCGAACAGGGCAGGGGTCCAACGCTGAAGCTTTCTTT.

Comments on this clonotype: A junction boundary mismatches the germline segment, possibly from a read error. The gene calls are TRBV5-1 and TRBJ2-2; D perhaps matches TRBD2 (6 bases). The CDR3 sequence is 16 residues long. Germline V gene sequence: CDR1 SGHRS, CDR2 YFSETQ. The CDR3 bases are TGCGCCAACAGCTACCTGACCGGAGGGGACACCGGGGAGCTGTTTTTT. Translated, it gives CANSYLTGGDTGELFF.

The chain links TRBV6-1 to TRBJ2-1, with TRBD2 as a possible D gene (5 bases). This CDR3 spans 14 amino acids. V was cut by 7 bases and J by 4 bases, with 14 bases left in between. Germline CDR1 and CDR2: MNHNS and SASEGT. CDR3: CASTQAVEYNEQFF. The CDR3 DNA reads as TGTGCCAGCACCCAAGCGGTTGAGTACAATGAGCAGTTCTTC.

This clonotype has just a few counts. This chain links TRBV25-1 with TRBJ2-1, with 7 nucleotides matching TRBD2. Germline assignment: CDR1 MGHDK and CDR2 SYGVNS. V lost 3 bases to trimming and J lost 1 base; unmatched junction nucleotides: 6. The CDR3 has 16 residues. The CDR3 DNA reads as TGTGCCAGCAGTGAGTCGTCTAGCGGTTCCTACAATGAGCAGTTCTTC. Protein sequence: CASSESSSGSYNEQFF.

This clonotype turned up a few times. The genes are TRBV27 and TRBJ2-2; D is ambiguous. Trimming cost V 0 bases and J 3 bases, with 5 bases left between them. From germline, CDR1 is MNHEY and CDR2 SMNVEV (reference sequence). The CDR3 has 14 residues. The CDR3 DNA is TGTGCCAGCAGTTTATCGGGTTACACCGGGGAGCTGTTTTTT. This gives the protein CASSLSGYTGELFF.

This clonotype has more than one count but fewer than ten. This rearrangement joins TRBV7-9 to TRBJ2-2; 7 nucleotides line up with TRBD2. The CDR3 covers 15 residues. The V segment lost 4 bases and the J segment 5 bases; nucleotides outside the gene matches: 7. The V gene's germline CDR1 is SEHNR and CDR2 FQNEAQ (reference sequence). CDR3 residues: CASSSWGGETGELFF. The CDR3, as DNA: TGTGCCAGCAGCTCATGGGGAGGGGAAACCGGGGAGCTGTTTTTT.

This clonotype was seen a single time. V and J are TRBV20-1 and TRBJ2-1; 7 bases are shared with TRBD2. The CDR3 is 14 amino acids. CDR1 is DFQATT, CDR2 SNEGSKA, per germline (reference sequence). Germline trimming cut 1 base from V and 3 bases from J; bases unmatched to any gene: 3. The CDR3 DNA follows: TGCAGTGCTAGAGTTAGCGGGTACTACAATGAGCAGTTCTTC. It specifies CSARVSGYYNEQFF.

Comments on this clonotype: It may be a read error: a sequence one base away is much more abundant. The chain joins TRBV7-9 to TRBJ2-1; the D gene is possibly TRBD2 (5 bases). Germline V gives CDR1 SEHNR, CDR2 FQNEAQ (reference sequence). The CDR3 runs 16 residues. Trimming cost V 8 bases and J 0 bases, with 17 bases left between them. CDR3 nucleotides: TGTGCCAGCGGCTCCCGGACTTCGAGCTCCTACAATGAGCAGTTCTTC. Translation: CASGSRTSSSYNEQFF. The whole variable domain, filled in from reference TRBV7-9 and TRBJ2-1, reads DTGVSQNPRHKITKRGQNVTFRCDPISEHNRLYWYRQTLGQGPEFLTYFQNEAQLEKSRLLSDRFSAERPKGSFSTLEIQRTEQGDSAMYLCASGSRTSSSYNEQFFGPGTRLTVL.

There are many counts of this clonotype. The chain combines TRBV20-1 with TRBJ2-1; D unclear. CDR3 length: 14 amino acids. The germline V gene has CDR1 DFQATT and CDR2 SNEGSKA (reference sequence). The V and J ends lost 5 bases and 4 bases respectively, with 15 bases between them. The CDR3 DNA sequence: TGCAGTGCTGGATCTGGGCAATCATACAATGAGCAGTTCTTC. Amino acid sequence: CSAGSGQSYNEQFF.

This clonotype was recorded many times. The V gene is TRBV7-2, the J gene TRBJ2-1; D gene uncertain. This CDR3 region has 13 residues. Germline V gene data show CDR1 as SGHTA and CDR2 as FQGNSA. Trimming removed 3 bases at V and 10 bases at J, with 13 bases between. CDR3 sequence: CASSLGRPAEQFF. The CDR3 bases are TGTGCCAGCAGCTTGGGCCGTCCGGCGGAGCAGTTCTTC.

This clonotype occurred many times. V and J are TRBV10-3 and TRBJ1-1; D gene uncertain. This CDR3 contains 14 residues. Per germline, CDR1 ENHRY and CDR2 SYGVKD. The germline V and J ends were trimmed by 4 bases and 1 base, with 10 bases remaining between them. The DNA for the CDR3 is TGTGCCATCAGTGGTACTACCCAGAACACTGAAGCTTTCTTT. Translated, it gives CAISGTTQNTEAFF.

The CDR3 DNA reads TGTGCCAGCAGCCAGGGAATCGGCTCCTACGAGCAGTACTTC. Translated: CASSQGIGSYEQYF. This chain connects TRBV14 to TRBJ2-7; no clear D. CDR3 length: 14 amino acids. In germline, CDR1 is SGHDN, CDR2 FVKESK. Trimming removed 3 bases from V and 0 bases from J, with 9 bases in between. Filled out from reference TRBV14 and TRBJ2-7, the complete variable domain reads EAGVTQFPSHSVIEKGQTVTLRCDPISGHDNLYWYRRVMGKEIKFLLHFVKESKQDESGMPNNRFLAERTGGTYSTLKVQPAELEDSGVYFCASSQGIGSYEQYFGPGTRLTVT.

This clonotype was observed many times. V is TRBV20-1 and J is TRBJ2-7; D call uncertain. Germline V gives CDR1 DFQATT, CDR2 SNEGSKA (reference sequence). Between the trimmed V and J ends, which lost 1 base and 1 base, there was a span of 8 bases. The CDR3 runs 13 residues. This CDR3 reads CSARVSSSYEQYF. CDR3 nucleotides: TGCAGTGCTAGAGTCTCCAGTTCCTACGAGCAGTACTTC.

Ten or more counts support this clonotype. The chain carries TRBV15 and TRBJ1-1; TRBD1 matches at 9 bases. V shed 8 bases and J 7 bases; nucleotides not matched to a gene: 8. This CDR3 spans 13 amino acids. CDR1 is LNHNV, CDR2 YYDKDF, per germline (reference sequence). The CDR3 sequence: CATSQGAGFEAFF. CDR3 DNA: TGTGCCACCTCACAGGGGGCAGGTTTTGAAGCTTTCTTT.